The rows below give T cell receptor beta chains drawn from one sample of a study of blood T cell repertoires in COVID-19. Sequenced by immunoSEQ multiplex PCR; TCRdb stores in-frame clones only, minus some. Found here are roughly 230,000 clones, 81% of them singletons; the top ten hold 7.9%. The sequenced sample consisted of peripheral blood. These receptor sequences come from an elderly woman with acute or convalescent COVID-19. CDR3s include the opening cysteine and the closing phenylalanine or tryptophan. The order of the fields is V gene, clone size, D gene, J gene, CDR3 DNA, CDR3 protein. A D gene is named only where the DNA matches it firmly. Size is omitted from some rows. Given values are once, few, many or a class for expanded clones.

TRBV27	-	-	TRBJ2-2	TGTGCCAGCAGTCTCGAGGCAGCGAACACGAACACCGGGGAGCTGTTTTTT	CASSLEAANTNTGELFF
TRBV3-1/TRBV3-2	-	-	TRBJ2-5	TGTGCCAGCAGCCAAGGCAGGGCGGAGACCCAGTACTTC	CASSQGRAETQYF
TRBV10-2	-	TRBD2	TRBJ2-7	TGCGCCAGCAATAAGGGAACTAGCGGGGGGACCTACGAGCAGTACTTC	CASNKGTSGGTYEQYF
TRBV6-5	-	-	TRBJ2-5	TGTGCCAGCATTCGAGCTAGTAGAGAGACCCAGTACTTC	CASIRASRETQYF
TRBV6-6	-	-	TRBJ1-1	TGTGCCAGCAGTTACTCGAATCCGGGATCGAACACTGAAGCTTTCTTT	CASSYSNPGSNTEAFF
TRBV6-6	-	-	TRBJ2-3	TGTGCCGCAAAAGCAGGGTCAAATTATGCAGATACGCAGTATTTT	CAAKAGSNYADTQYF
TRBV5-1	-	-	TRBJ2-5	TGCGCCAGCAGCTTGTTCGCCCGGGGTCAAGAGACCCAGTACTTC	CASSLFARGQETQYF
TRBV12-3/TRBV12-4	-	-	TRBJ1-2	TGTGCCAGCAGTTTGACAGATAACTATGGCTACACCTTC	CASSLTDNYGYTF
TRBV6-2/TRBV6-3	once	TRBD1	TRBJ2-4	TGTGCCAGCAGTTACGCGGACAGGGGAGGGAACATTCAGTACTTC	CASSYADRGGNIQYF
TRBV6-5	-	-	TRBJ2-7	TGTGCCAGCACCTCAGGCGGTAGCGGAAGCGTGCAGTACTTC	CASTSGGSGSVQYF
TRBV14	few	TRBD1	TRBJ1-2	TGTGCCAGCAGCCCGGACAGGGGAACCTTTAACTATGGCTACACCTTC	CASSPDRGTFNYGYTF
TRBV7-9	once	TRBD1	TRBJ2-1	TGTGCCAGCAGCTTAAACAGGGGGCCCTACAATGAGCAGTTCTTC	CASSLNRGPYNEQFF